These 11 T cell receptor beta chains were sequenced from one sample in a study of response to subunit inactivated influenza vaccine (dated by TCRdb to 2017 to 2018). Libraries were made using RT-PCR. Sequenced using an Illumina HiSeq 2500. The public sequencing data were trimmed at Q25 with fastp and processed into clonotypes with MiXCR by TCRdb, which kept only in-frame beta chains. A single entry per CDR3 protein holds the most common genes and DNA from its merged rows. The sample table shows a few hundred thousand distinct CDR3 sequences, and 11% are seen once. The leading ten clones occupy 11% of the sample. These sequences were also reported in another study, on T cells expressing NK-cell markers. The second source states: TCR beta cDNA libraries were prepared using 5'RACE template switching, which introduced a universal primer site and unique molecular identifiers.

The sample in question was PBMCs from blood, obtained on the day of vaccination. Receptor source: a man aged 45-65 years who received an inactivated influenza vaccine. Donor details come from another sample of the same person, matched by shared clones.

This clonotype appeared a single time. The chain uses TRBV20-1 and TRBJ2-3; D uncertain. This CDR3 contains 14 residues. The V end lost 3 bases, the J end lost 5 bases, and 15 bases lay between the germline ends. Per germline, CDR1 DFQATT and CDR2 SNEGSKA (reference sequence). The CDR3 DNA is TGCAGTGCTAGTGTGGAGTTTTGGGTAGATACGCAGTATTTT. This encodes CSASVEFWVDTQYF.

This chain connects TRBV9 to TRBJ2-3, with D maybe TRBD1 (5 bases). With 4 bases removed from V and 6 bases from J, the gap between germline ends came to 15 bases. The CDR3 loop spans 14 amino acids. Germline CDR1 SGDLS, CDR2 YYNGEE. CDR3: CASSFDSLRDTQYF. The CDR3 nucleotides read TGTGCCAGCAGCTTTGACAGTCTGAGGGATACGCAGTATTTT.

This clonotype has at least ten counts. V gene TRBV3-1 combines with J gene TRBJ2-7; 7 bases are a match to TRBD2. With 2 bases clipped from V and 6 bases from J, the junction kept 4 bases outside the gene matches. The CDR3 spans 13 residues. Germline-derived CDR1 and CDR2 are LGHDT and YNNKEL (reference sequence). The chain's CDR3 is CASSQRTSREQYF. The CDR3 region has the DNA TGTGCCAGCAGCCAAAGGACTAGTCGCGAGCAGTACTTC.

There are a few counts of this clonotype. The genes are TRBV28 and TRBJ1-5; no reliable D call. The germline V gene has CDR1 MDHEN and CDR2 SYDVKM. CDR3 length equals 15 residues. V was pared by 7 bases and J by 0 bases, with 13 bases between. The CDR3 DNA sequence: TGTGCCAGCATTACAGCGCCAAATAGCAATCAGCCCCAGCATTTT. Amino acids: CASITAPNSNQPQHF. Full variable domain (outside the CDR3, taken from reference TRBV28 and TRBJ1-5): DVKVTQSSRYLVKRTGEKVFLECVQDMDHENMFWYRQDPGLGLRLIYFSYDVKMKEKGDIPEGYSVSREKKERFSLILESASTNQTSMYLCASITAPNSNQPQHFGDGTRLSIL.

The chain uses TRBV11-2 and TRBJ2-1, with D perhaps TRBD1 (7 bases). There are 17 residues in the CDR3. Germline V gene lookup returns CDR1 SGHAT and CDR2 FQNNGV. V gave up 4 bases and J gave up 2 bases, with 18 bases separating them. The CDR3 is CASSSLRGRGAYNEQFF. The CDR3 coding sequence is TGTGCCAGCAGCTCACTTCGGGGCAGGGGGGCCTACAATGAGCAGTTCTTC.

V and J are TRBV29-1 and TRBJ2-1; TRBD2 is a possible D gene (5 bases). The V gene lost 7 bases and the J gene lost 0 bases, with 13 bases spanning the gap. Germline CDR1 reads SQVTM; CDR2 reads ANQGSEA. This CDR3 contains 14 residues. For the CDR3, the DNA is TGCAGCGCTTCCGGACTGCTCTCCTACAATGAGCAGTTCTTC. The encoded protein is CSASGLLSYNEQFF.

The V call is TRBV9, the J call TRBJ2-3; D may be TRBD1 (7 bases). Trimming cost V 4 bases and J 4 bases, with 13 bases left between them. Germline CDR1 reads SGDLS; CDR2 reads YYNGEE. The CDR3 totals 14 residues. This CDR3 reads CASSLDREADTQYF. The CDR3 bases are TGTGCCAGCAGCCTTGACAGGGAGGCAGATACGCAGTATTTT.

V is TRBV6-1 and J is TRBJ2-7; TRBD1 aligns across 9 bases. V was clipped by 7 bases and J by 3 bases; unmatched bases: 13. The CDR3 spans 16 residues. The germline gives CDR1 MNHNS, CDR2 SASEGT. The CDR3 bases are TGTGCCAGCACTCCCTCCACCACAGGGGGCTACTACGAGCAGTACTTC. Translation: CASTPSTTGGYYEQYF.

This clonotype was picked up a small number of times. The V and J genes are TRBV12-3 or TRBV12-4 and TRBJ2-5; 7 nucleotides align to TRBD1. The CDR3 has 12 amino acids. The junction had 1 base not matched to a gene; V was cut back by 8 bases and J by 1 base. The CDR3 spells CASGDSQETQYF. In DNA, the CDR3 is TGTGCCAGCGGGGACAGCCAAGAGACCCAGTACTTC.

The chain combines TRBV28 with TRBJ2-4; tentative D call: TRBD2 (6 bases). Germline CDR1 reads MDHEN; CDR2 reads SYDVKM. Trimming shortened V by 5 bases and J by 0 bases, and 14 bases separated the two germline ends. The CDR3 extends over 16 amino acids. CDR3 coding DNA: TGTGCCAGCAGTGTAACCGGGACTGTAGCCAAAAACATTCAGTACTTC. Protein product: CASSVTGTVAKNIQYF.

This clonotype appeared a few times. The rearrangement joins TRBV7-2 to TRBJ2-1; D may be TRBD1 (5 bases). V was shortened by 4 bases and J by 12 bases, with 13 bases between the two germline ends. The CDR3 has 12 residues. Germline V CDR1 and CDR2: SGHTA, FQGNSA. The CDR3 sequence is CASSSLSGAQFF. The CDR3 region has the DNA TGTGCCAGCAGCTCCCTTAGTGGGGCGCAGTTCTTC.